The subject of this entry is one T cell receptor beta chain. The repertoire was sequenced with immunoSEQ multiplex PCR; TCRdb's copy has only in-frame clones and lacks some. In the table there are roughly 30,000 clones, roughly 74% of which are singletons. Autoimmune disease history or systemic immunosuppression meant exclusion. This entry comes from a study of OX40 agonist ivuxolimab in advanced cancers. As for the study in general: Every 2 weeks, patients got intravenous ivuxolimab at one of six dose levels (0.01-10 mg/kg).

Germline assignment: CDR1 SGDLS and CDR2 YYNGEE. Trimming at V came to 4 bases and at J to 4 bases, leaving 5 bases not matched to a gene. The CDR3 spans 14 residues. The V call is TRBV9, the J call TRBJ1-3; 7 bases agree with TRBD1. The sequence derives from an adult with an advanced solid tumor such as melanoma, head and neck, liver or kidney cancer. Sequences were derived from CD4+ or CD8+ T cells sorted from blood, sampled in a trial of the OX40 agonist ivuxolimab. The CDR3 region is CASSPTGVGNTIYF. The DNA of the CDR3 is TGTGCCAGCAGCCCCACAGGGGTAGGAAACACCATATATTTT.